This T cell receptor beta chain was recovered during a study of shared clonotypes between healthy human individuals (dated by TCRdb to between 2020 and 2021). Looking at the study overall: A couple of women and a few men aged 18 to 49 years were included in the cohort. Between about 0.9 and 9 billion PBMCs per donor were obtained by leukapheresis. Different laboratories and diverse techniques were used to prepare libraries and sequence TCR repertoires, to increase sequencing depth and limit assay-specific biases. For each donor, three plates each were used for CD4 naive and CD4 memory, two plates were used for CD8 naive, and one plate was used for CD8 memory. To estimate repertoire size and how much clonotypes are shared between individuals, the study performed deep sequencing of blood TCR repertoires from 4 to 6 healthy adults.

Comment on this clone: Its antigen is currently not known. Within one base of it there is no much larger clone, and no base qualities were kept.

For the CD8 naive samples, CD45RO-negative cells were positively selected for CCR7, yielding a CD45RA+CCR7+ population from which TemRA cells were excluded. The donors were healthy, HIV-negative adults with no recently reported acute infections or vaccinations. All donors were Caucasian adults living in Nashville, Tennessee, USA. Blood was obtained by leukapheresis, after which PBMCs were separated by Ficoll-Histopaque density gradient centrifugation and cryopreserved in liquid nitrogen vapor phase. Analytical flow cytometry was used to check the purity and quantity of every magnetically sorted T cell population. Genomic DNA was isolated from every sorted fraction and measured by UV absorbance on a Nanodrop 2000c. Relative to germline, V is missing 1 base and J is missing 4 bases, with 4 bases of the junction outside any gene match. For CDR1 and CDR2, the germline V gene lists SGHVS and FQNEAQ. The CDR3 goes from the cysteine to the phenylalanine over 15 residues. Only the CDR3 DNA stays, 45 bases, in frame from base 1.

Beyond this particular receptor, the publication reports: Clonotypes shared by all four sorted-subset donors showed higher generation probabilities than non-shared clonotypes. Based on pairwise subsampling, the degree of clonotype sharing among donors was expected to be affected by sequencing depth. Because the study included a small number of donors, the genetic and exposure-history diversity represented was limited. Sampling was restricted to blood, and TCR repertoires in tissue are likely to differ from TCR repertoires in blood. Naive subsets generally had larger estimated clonotype richness than memory subsets did. Rarefaction of sorted-subset datasets indicated incomplete sequencing despite the large sequencing depth. Sharing across several donors was observed for about 5% of naive CD4, under 4% of naive CD8, 2% to 2.5% of memory CD4, and about 0.38% of memory CD8 clonotypes.

Using the deep immunoSEQ assay, multiplex PCR amplified TCR CDR3 regions from genomic DNA. For each cell subset, the extracted genomic DNA was distributed evenly across all wells of several immunoSEQ 96-well plates, and each plate served as one replicate. Each replicate PCR for sorted subsets received approximately 220 ng genomic DNA, equal to 30,000 or so T cell genomes. Purified libraries were quantified with a Qubit 3.0 fluorometer, sized on a Bioanalyzer 2100, and re-quantified with the KAPA Library Quantification kit. Every immunoSEQ 96-well plate was sequenced on a separate single-read 150-cycle Illumina NextSeq 550 flow cell. Regarding the original processing steps: Because the immunoSEQ output included only junctional sequences and no quality scores, the filtering could not be the same as the filtering used for full-length reads. Sequences were annotated with PyIR, a Python wrapper for IgBLAST v1.9, and V/J genes and CDR3 were assigned using IMGT germline references. Reads with weak V/J assignments (E-value above 1e-6), missing CDR3, stop codons, out-of-frame junctions, or ambiguous translated residues were removed. A V3J clonotype was defined by an identical inferred V gene, J gene, and CDR3 amino acid sequence. The percentage overlap between two repertoires was calculated by dividing the number of shared unique clonotypes by the size of the smaller repertoire. Richness of each repertoire was evaluated using RTK rarefaction, the Chao1 estimator, and Recon v2.1 estimates of unobserved clonotypes. Generation probabilities were computed with OLGA for all TCRbeta clonotypes obtained by the gDNA method from a few donors. TCRdb retrieved this table from immuneACCESS and kept in-frame rearrangements only. Not all clones are present; in checked studies, unresolved V genes account for under half, and no reason is known for the remainder. V and J calls and clone size are those listed in that table; D and trimming were worked out from the DNA. The sample yields 1.5 million to 2.5 million clones; about 95% were counted once. Roughly 1.2% of the sample lies in the top ten.

The sequence derives from a man between 18 and 29 years old in good health. This receptor chain uses TRBV7-8 and TRBJ2-7; TRBD2 aligns with 10 central bases. Sequencing used naive CD8+ T cells sorted from blood. The sample's cell subset or site, from its label and the paper: CD45RA+CCR7+. The CDR3 loop reads CASSLGTSGTYEQYF. The sequenced DNA is TGTGCCAGCAGCTTAGGGACTAGCGGAACTTACGAGCAGTACTTC.